These T cell receptor beta chains were read from a single sample in a study of long-term antiretroviral therapy in people with HIV. The method was immunoSEQ multiplex PCR; TCRdb's version includes in-frame clones alone and lacks a portion of them. The sample carries tens of thousands of clones, roughly 87% recorded once. Sequenced material: unsorted PBMCs, taken 2 years after starting antiretroviral therapy. These TCRs come from a man aged 50 or older with HIV. CDR3s include the opening cysteine and the closing phenylalanine or tryptophan. Fields, in order: D gene, V gene, clone size, J gene, CDR3 DNA, CDR3 protein. D genes are given only for firm matches. Where a row states a size, it is once, few, many or the class of an expanded clone; other rows omit it.

>TRBD1|TRBV2|NA|TRBJ1-1
TGTGCCAGCAGTGAACGGCAGGGGGCCCTCAGCACTGAAGCTTTCTTT
CASSERQGALSTEAFF
>TRBD1|TRBV29-1|NA|TRBJ1-6
TGCAGCGACAGGGGGCGCGATTCACCCCTCCACTTT
CSDRGRDSPLHF
>NA|TRBV19|NA|TRBJ2-3
TGTGCCAGTAATGAGAGAGGCCGCACAGATACGCAGTATTTT
CASNERGRTDTQYF
>TRBD1|TRBV4-3|NA|TRBJ2-7
TGCGCCAGCAGCCAGGCGGGACAGGACTACTACGAGCAGTACTTC
CASSQAGQDYYEQYF
>NA|TRBV7-8|NA|TRBJ1-5
TGTGCCAGCAGTTATGACGGCCATAGCAATCAGCCCCAGCATTTT
CASSYDGHSNQPQHF
>TRBD1|TRBV11-2|NA|TRBJ2-1
TGTGCCAGCAGCTTCAGAAGGACAGGGGGATTCTCCTACAATGAGCAGTTCTTC
CASSFRRTGGFSYNEQFF
>TRBD1|TRBV9|few|TRBJ2-1
TGTGCCAGCAGCGCCGGACAGGCTGGCAATGAGCAGTTCTTC
CASSAGQAGNEQFF
>NA|TRBV5-1|NA|TRBJ1-5
TGCGCCAGCAGCCTTGGGCCGGCGGGGGTAGGCAATCAGCCCCAGCATTTT
CASSLGPAGVGNQPQHF
>NA|TRBV9|NA|TRBJ1-1
TGTGCCAGCAGCGCCGCCGGGACCGGGTACACTGAAGCTTTCTTT
CASSAAGTGYTEAFF
>NA|TRBV6-4|NA|TRBJ1-1
TGTGCCAGCAGTGACTCGTTACACACTGAAGCTTTCTTT
CASSDSLHTEAFF
>NA|TRBV6-6|NA|TRBJ2-2
TGTGCCGTGGATCGGGACTCACGAAAAACCGGGGAGCTGTTTTTT
CAVDRDSRKTGELFF
>NA|TRBV15|NA|TRBJ1-4
TGTGCCACCAGCAGAGTCCACTATTCTGCAACTAATGAAAAACTGTTTTTT
CATSRVHYSATNEKLFF
>TRBD1|TRBV28|NA|TRBJ1-2
TGTGCCAGCAGTCGGGAGACAGGGGTCCGGGGCTACACCTTC
CASSRETGVRGYTF
>TRBD2|TRBV27|NA|TRBJ2-7
TGTGCCAGCAGTTTAATTGGTTCTAGCGGGAGTTACGAGCAGTACTTC
CASSLIGSSGSYEQYF
>NA|TRBV7-6|NA|TRBJ2-7
TGTGCCAGCAGCCGAAGTTTAGGCAGGGATTACGAGCAGTACTTC
CASSRSLGRDYEQYF